This T cell receptor beta chain was obtained from a study of regulatory T cells in long-lasting Graves disease. Study-wide findings and caveats: Among samples with persistent disease, TRBV28, TRBJ1-2 and TRBJ2-5 were favored. With a small sample size, accuracy may have been reduced.

There are many counts of this clonotype. Its antigen is currently unknown. The sample's time point: persistent/refractory GD, antithyroid drugs over 5 years with positive TRAb. PBMCs provided the RNA from which the TCR library was made. Germline CDR1 reads SQVTM; CDR2 reads ANQGSEA. V was pared by 4 bases and J by 5 bases, with 23 bases between. The CDR3 totals 16 residues. HTBI primers from iRepertoire and Arm-PCR of CDR3 regions yielded the TCR beta libraries. TCRdb analysed the multiplex PCR reads with MiXCR anew, one entry per CDR3 protein. Here the sample spans 400,000 to 500,000 distinct CDR3 sequences, under 25% being singletons.

This TCR came from a female donor with Graves disease. The V and J genes are TRBV29-1 and TRBJ1-1; D remains ambiguous. Sequencing used peripheral blood mononuclear cells (PBMCs), obtained when the disease was refractory, from a patient treated with antithyroid drugs. The CDR3 region has the DNA TGCAGCGTTGGAGGATTTTGGAGGGTAGATGGGACTGAAGCTTTCTTT. The encoded protein is CSVGGFWRVDGTEAFF.